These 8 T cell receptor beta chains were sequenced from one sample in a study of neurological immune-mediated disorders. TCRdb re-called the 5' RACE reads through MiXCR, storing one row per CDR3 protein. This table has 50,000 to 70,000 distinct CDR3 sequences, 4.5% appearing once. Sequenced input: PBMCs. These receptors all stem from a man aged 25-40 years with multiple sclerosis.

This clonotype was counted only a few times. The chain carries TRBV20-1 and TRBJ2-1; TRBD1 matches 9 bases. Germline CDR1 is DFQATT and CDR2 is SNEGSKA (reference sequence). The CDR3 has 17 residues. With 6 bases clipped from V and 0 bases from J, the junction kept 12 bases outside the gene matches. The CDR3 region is CSAHVPGQGLSYNEQFF. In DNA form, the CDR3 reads TGCAGTGCCCACGTCCCGGGACAGGGCCTCTCCTACAATGAGCAGTTCTTC.

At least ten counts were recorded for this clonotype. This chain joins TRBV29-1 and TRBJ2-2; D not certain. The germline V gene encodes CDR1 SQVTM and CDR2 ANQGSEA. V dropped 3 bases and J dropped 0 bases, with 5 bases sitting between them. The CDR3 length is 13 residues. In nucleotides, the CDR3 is TGCAGCGTTGACAGACCGAACACCGGGGAGCTGTTTTTT. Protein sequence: CSVDRPNTGELFF.

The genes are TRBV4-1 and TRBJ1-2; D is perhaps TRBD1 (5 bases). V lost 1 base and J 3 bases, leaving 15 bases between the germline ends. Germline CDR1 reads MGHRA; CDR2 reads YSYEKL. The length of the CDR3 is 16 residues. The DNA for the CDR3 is TGCGCCAGCAGCCAAGCGGGGAGACAGAACGACTATGGCTACACCTTC. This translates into CASSQAGRQNDYGYTF.

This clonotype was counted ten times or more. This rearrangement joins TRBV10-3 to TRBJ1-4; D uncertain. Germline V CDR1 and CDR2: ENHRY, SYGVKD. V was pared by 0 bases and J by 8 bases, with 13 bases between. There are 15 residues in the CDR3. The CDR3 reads CAISESAGGREKLFF. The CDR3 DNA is TGTGCCATCAGTGAGTCGGCAGGTGGGAGAGAAAAACTGTTTTTT.

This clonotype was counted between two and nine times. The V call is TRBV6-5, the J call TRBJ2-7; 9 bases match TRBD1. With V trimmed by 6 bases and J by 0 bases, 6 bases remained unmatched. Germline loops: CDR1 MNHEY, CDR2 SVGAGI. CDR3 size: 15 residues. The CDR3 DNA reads TGTGCCAGCAGGGCCGGGACAGGGAGCTCCTACGAGCAGTACGTC. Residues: CASRAGTGSSYEQYV.

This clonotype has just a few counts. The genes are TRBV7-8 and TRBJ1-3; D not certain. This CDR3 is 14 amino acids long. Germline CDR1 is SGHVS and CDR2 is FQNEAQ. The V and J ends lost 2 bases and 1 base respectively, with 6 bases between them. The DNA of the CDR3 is TGTGCCAGCAGCTTAACGGGATCTGGAAACACCATATATTTT. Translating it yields CASSLTGSGNTIYF.

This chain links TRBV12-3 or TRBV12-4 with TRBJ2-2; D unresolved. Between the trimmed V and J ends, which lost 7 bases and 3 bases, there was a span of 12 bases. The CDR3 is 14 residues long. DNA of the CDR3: TGTGCCAGCAACTCTCTGGCCTACACCGGGGAGCTGTTTTTT. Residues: CASNSLAYTGELFF.

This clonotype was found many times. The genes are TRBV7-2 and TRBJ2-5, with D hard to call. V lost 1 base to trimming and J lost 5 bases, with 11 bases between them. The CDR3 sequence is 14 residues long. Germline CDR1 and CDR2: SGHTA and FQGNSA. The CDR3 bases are TGTGCCAGCAGCTTAGTGTTTAGACGGGAGACCCAGTACTTC. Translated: CASSLVFRRETQYF.